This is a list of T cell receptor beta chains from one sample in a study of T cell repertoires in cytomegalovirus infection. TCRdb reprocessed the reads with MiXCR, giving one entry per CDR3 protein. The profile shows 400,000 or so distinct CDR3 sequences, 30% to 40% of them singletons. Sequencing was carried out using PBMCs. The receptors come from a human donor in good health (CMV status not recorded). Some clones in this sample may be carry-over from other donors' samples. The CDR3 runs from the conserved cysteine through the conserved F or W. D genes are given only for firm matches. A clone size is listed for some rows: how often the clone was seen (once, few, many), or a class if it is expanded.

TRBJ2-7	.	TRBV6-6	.	CASMKVSPPYEQYF	TGTGCCAGCATGAAGGTCAGCCCCCCCTACGAGCAGTACTTC
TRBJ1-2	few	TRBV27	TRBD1	CASSFTDRSNYGYTF	TGTGCCAGCAGTTTTACGGACAGGTCTAACTATGGCTACACCTTC
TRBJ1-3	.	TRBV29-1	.	CSVSGTHSGNTIYF	TGCAGCGTTTCAGGGACTCACTCTGGAAACACCATATATTTT
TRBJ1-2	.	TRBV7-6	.	CASSTLPGGNYGYTF	TGTGCCAGCAGCACGCTACCCGGGGGGAACTATGGCTACACCTTC
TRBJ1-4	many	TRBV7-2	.	CASSLGGGQLSEKLFF	TGTGCCAGCAGCTTAGGGGGGGGGCAGCTCTCCGAAAAACTGTTTTTT
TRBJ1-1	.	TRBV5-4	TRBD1	CASSLDRGDTEAFF	TGTGCCAGCAGCTTGGACAGGGGGGACACTGAAGCTTTCTTT
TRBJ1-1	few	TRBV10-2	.	CASSESLGSAQKRRRAFF	TGCGCCAGCAGTGAGTCGCTGGGTTCCGCACAGAAGCGAAGGAGGGCTTTCTTT
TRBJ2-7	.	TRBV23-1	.	CATTGLGAYEQYF	TGCGCCACCACGGGACTCGGGGCCTACGAGCAGTACTTC
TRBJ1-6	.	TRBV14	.	CASSQVGGASPLHF	TGTGCCAGCAGCCAAGTCGGGGGGGCTTCACCCCTCCACTTT
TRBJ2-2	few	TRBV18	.	CASSSKESGELFF	TGTGCCAGCTCATCCAAGGAATCCGGGGAGCTGTTTTTT
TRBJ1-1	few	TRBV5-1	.	CASSLAPGYVAEAFF	TGCGCCAGCAGCTTGGCTCCAGGGTACGTCGCTGAAGCTTTCTTT
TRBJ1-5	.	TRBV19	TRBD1	CASSMLGDRGPSNQPQHF	TGTGCCAGTAGTATGTTGGGGGACAGGGGGCCTAGCAATCAGCCCCAGCATTTT
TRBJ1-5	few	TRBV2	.	CASSEVPRNQPQHF	TGTGCCAGCAGTGAAGTTCCAAGGAATCAGCCCCAGCATTTT
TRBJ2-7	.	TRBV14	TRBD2	CASSHGFSGGCYEQYF	TGTGCCAGCAGCCACGGATTTAGCGGGGGTTGTTACGAGCAGTACTTC
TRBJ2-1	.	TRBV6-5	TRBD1	CARSGQPGTAQRDNEQFF	TGTGCCCGCAGTGGCCAACCCGGGACAGCCCAACGGGACAATGAGCAGTTCTTC
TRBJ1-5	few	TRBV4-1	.	CASSQDPLGMTQPQHF	TGCGCCAGCAGCCAAGATCCTTTAGGGATGACTCAGCCCCAGCATTTT
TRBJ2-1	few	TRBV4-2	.	CASSPSRGGDEQFF	TGTGCCAGCAGCCCTTCAAGGGGCGGGGATGAGCAGTTCTTC
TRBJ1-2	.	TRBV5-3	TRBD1	CASTWTGVGYTF	TGTGCCAGCACCTGGACAGGGGTTGGCTACACCTTC
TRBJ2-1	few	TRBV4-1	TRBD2	CASSQGGLAGYNEQFF	TGCGCCAGCAGCCAAGGGGGGCTAGCGGGTTACAATGAGCAGTTCTTC
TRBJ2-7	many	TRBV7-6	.	CASRQESWSEQYF	TGTGCCAGCAGGCAGGAAAGTTGGAGCGAGCAGTACTTC
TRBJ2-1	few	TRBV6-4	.	CASSDSTALDEQFF	TGTGCCAGCAGTGACTCGACGGCTTTGGATGAGCAGTTCTTC
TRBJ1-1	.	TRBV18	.	CASSPAQRANTEAFF	TGTGCCAGCTCACCAGCGCAGAGGGCGAACACTGAAGCTTTCTTT